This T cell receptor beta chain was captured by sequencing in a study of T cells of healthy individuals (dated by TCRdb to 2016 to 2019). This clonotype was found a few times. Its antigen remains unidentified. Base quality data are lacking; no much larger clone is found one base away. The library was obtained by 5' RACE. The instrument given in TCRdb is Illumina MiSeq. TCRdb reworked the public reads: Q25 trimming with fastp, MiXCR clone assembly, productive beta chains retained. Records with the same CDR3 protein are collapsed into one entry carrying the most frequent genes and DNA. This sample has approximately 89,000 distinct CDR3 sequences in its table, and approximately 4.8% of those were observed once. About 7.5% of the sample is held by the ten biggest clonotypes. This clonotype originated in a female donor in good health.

The nucleotide sequence reads TGTGCCAGCAGTTTCCCCCCGTTCGGAGCGTACGGAGGCGAGCAGTACTTC. This is translated as CASSFPPFGAYGGEQYF. The rearrangement combines TRBV28 with TRBJ2-7; a tentative D match to TRBD2 spans 5 bases. CDR1 MDHEN and CDR2 SYDVKM were looked up in the germline V gene. Measured from the cysteine to the phenylalanine, the CDR3 is 17 residues long. The only DNA kept is the CDR3, 51 bases in frame from the first base. The trim is 3 bases for V and 6 bases for J, with a gap of 24 bases between the germline ends.